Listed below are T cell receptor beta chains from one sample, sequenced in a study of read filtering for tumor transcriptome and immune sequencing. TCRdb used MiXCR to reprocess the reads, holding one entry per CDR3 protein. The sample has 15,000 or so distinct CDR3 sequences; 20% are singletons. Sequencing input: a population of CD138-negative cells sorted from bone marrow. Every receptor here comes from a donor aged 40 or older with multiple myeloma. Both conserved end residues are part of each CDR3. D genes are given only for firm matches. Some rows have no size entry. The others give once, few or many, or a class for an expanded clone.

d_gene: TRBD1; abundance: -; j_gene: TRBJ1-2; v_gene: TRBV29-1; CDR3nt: TGCAGCGCGGAGGGACAGGGTGCTACTGGCTACACCTTC; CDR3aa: CSAEGQGATGYTF
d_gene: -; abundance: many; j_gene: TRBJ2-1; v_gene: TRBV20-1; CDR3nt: TGCAGTGCTGCACAATTAGGACGGGTCTCCTACAATGAGCAGTTCTTC; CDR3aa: CSAAQLGRVSYNEQFF
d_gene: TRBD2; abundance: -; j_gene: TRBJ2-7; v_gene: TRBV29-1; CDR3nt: TGCAGCGTTGCCCCCGGGGGGATGCCTTACTTC; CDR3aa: CSVAPGGMPYF
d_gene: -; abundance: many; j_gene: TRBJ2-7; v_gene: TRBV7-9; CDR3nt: TGTGCCAGCAGCCACTTTGGGGCGAACTACGAGCAGTACTTC; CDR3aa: CASSHFGANYEQYF
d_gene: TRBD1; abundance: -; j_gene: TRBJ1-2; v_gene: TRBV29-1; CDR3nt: TGCAGCGTTGTGCGGTATGGGACAGGGCATGGCTACACCTTC; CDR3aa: CSVVRYGTGHGYTF
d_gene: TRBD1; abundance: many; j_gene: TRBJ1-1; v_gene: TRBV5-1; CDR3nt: TGCGCCAGCGGTTGGGACAGTTCGGAGCTTTTCTTT; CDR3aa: CASGWDSSELFF
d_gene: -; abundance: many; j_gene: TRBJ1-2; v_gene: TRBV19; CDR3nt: TGTGCCAGTAGGCGGGGGACCTCTAACTATGGCTACACCTTC; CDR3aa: CASRRGTSNYGYTF
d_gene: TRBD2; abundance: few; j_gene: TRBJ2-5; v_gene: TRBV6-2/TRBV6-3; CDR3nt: TGTGCCAGCAGTACGGGACTAGCGGGGGGGCGAGAGACCCAGTACTTC; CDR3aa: CASSTGLAGGRETQYF
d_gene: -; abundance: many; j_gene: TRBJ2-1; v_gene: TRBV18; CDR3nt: TGTGCCAGCTCACCAGGAGCTACCTACAATGAGCAGTTCTTC; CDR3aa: CASSPGATYNEQFF
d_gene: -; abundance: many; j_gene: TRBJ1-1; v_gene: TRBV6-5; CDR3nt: TGTGCCAGCAGTCTACAGGGCACGGTCGGTGAAGCTTTCTTT; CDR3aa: CASSLQGTVGEAFF
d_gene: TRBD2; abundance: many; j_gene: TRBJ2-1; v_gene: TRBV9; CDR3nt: TGTGCCAGCAGCGCGGGGACTAGCGTCTACAATGAGCAGTTCTTC; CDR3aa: CASSAGTSVYNEQFF
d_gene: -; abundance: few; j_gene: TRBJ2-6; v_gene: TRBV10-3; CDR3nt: TGTGCCATCAGTAACAGTGACTCTGGGGCCAACGTCCTGACTTTC; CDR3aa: CAISNSDSGANVLTF
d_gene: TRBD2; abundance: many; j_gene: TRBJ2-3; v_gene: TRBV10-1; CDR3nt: TGCGCCAGCAGTGAGTCACGGGGGGGCCACAGTGGTACGCAGTATTTT; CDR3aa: CASSESRGGHSGTQYF
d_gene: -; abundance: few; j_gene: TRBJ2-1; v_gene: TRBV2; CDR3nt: TGTGCCAGCAGTGAATGGGTCGATTACAATGAGCAGTTCTTC; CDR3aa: CASSEWVDYNEQFF
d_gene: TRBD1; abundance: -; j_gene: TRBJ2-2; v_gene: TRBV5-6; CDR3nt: TGTGCCAGCAGCCGCCAGGGGGCCGGCGTGGACACCGGGGAGCTGTTTTTT; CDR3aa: CASSRQGAGVDTGELFF
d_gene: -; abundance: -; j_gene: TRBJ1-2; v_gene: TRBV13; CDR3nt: TGTGCCAGCAGCTTACGTTCGACTAACTATGGCTACACCTTC; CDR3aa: CASSLRSTNYGYTF
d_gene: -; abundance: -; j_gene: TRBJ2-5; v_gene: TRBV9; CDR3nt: TGTGCCAGCAGCGTAGCTCGAACCGCAACAGAGACCCAGTACTTC; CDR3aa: CASSVARTATETQYF
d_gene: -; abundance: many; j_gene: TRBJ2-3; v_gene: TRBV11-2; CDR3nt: TGTGCCAGCAGCTTAAGCGGGCTCCCCCCAGATACGCAGTATTTT; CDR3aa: CASSLSGLPPDTQYF
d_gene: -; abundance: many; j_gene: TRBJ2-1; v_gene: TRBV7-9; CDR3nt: TGTGCCAGCAGCTTCTTGGGTGAGCAGTTCTTC; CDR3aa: CASSFLGEQFF
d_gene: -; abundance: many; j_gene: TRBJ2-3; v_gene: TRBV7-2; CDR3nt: TGTGCCAGCAGCTTCGGCAGGGCGCAAGATACGCAGTATTTT; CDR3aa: CASSFGRAQDTQYF
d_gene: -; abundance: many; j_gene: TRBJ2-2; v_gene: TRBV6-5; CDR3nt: TGTGCCAGCAGAGGGTTTATCATGGAAACAGCCCCGAACACCGGGGAGCTGTTTTTT; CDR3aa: CASRGFIMETAPNTGELFF
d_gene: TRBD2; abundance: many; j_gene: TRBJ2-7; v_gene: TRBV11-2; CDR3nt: TGTGCCAGCAGCTACGCGCTAGCGGGGGGCAACGAGCAGTACTTC; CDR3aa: CASSYALAGGNEQYF
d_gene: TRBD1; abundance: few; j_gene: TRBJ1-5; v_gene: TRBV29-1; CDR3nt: TGCAGCGTCGGGACAGGGCCCAATCAGCCCCAGCATTTT; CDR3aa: CSVGTGPNQPQHF
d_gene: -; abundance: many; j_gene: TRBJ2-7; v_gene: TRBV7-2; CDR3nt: TGTGCCAGCAGCTATGGCGGTCCCTACGAGCAGTACTTC; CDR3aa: CASSYGGPYEQYF
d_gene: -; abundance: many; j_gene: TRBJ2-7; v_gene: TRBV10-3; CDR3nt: TGTGCCATCAGTGCCGGGAGTGACGAGCAGTACTTC; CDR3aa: CAISAGSDEQYF
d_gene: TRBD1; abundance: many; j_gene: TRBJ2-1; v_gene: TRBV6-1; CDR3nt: TGTGCCAGCACCTTGGGACAGGGGTTCGATGAGCAGTTCTTC; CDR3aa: CASTLGQGFDEQFF
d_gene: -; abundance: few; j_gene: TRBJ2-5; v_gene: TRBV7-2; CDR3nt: TGTGCCAGCAGCTTCTATAGGGAAGAGACCCAGTACTTC; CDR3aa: CASSFYREETQYF
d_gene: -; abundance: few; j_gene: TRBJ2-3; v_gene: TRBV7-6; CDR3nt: TGTGCCAGCAGCTTATTGGCGGGTCTCAGCACAGATACGCAGTATTTT; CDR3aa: CASSLLAGLSTDTQYF